Listed below are T cell receptor beta chains from one sample, sequenced in a study of blood T cells in healthy people across ages. One entry per CDR3 protein results from TCRdb running MiXCR on the 5' RACE reads. The sample lists over 950,000 distinct CDR3 sequences; just over 50% were seen once. Sequencing input: blood. These TCRs come from a woman aged 60-75 years in good health. CDR3s include the opening cysteine and the closing phenylalanine or tryptophan. Fields, in order: J gene, clone size, V gene, D gene, CDR3 DNA, CDR3 protein. D genes are given only for firm matches. For some rows the clone size is stated as once, few or many, or as a class when expanded; others skip it.

j_gene: TRBJ2-1; abundance: .; v_gene: TRBV7-9; d_gene: TRBD2; CDR3nt: TGTGCCAGCAGCTCCGGGACTAGCGGGATGAGTTTTGAGCAGTTCTTC; CDR3aa: CASSSGTSGMSFEQFF
j_gene: TRBJ2-1; abundance: .; v_gene: TRBV12-3/TRBV12-4; d_gene: .; CDR3nt: TGTGCCAGCAGTTTAGTCGGACACACCTACAATGAGCAGTTCTTC; CDR3aa: CASSLVGHTYNEQFF
j_gene: TRBJ2-6; abundance: .; v_gene: TRBV29-1; d_gene: TRBD1; CDR3nt: TGCAGCGTCGAAACAGGGGGCTCTGGGGCCAACGTCCTGACTTTC; CDR3aa: CSVETGGSGANVLTF
j_gene: TRBJ2-3; abundance: .; v_gene: TRBV5-1; d_gene: TRBD2; CDR3nt: TGCGCCAGCAGCCTTGCTAGCGGGAGGGACATGTACGGGCAGTATTTT; CDR3aa: CASSLASGRDMYGQYF
j_gene: TRBJ2-3; abundance: few; v_gene: TRBV11-2; d_gene: .; CDR3nt: TGTGCCAGCAGCTGGGGGAGCGTAGATACGCAGTATTTT; CDR3aa: CASSWGSVDTQYF
j_gene: TRBJ1-4; abundance: .; v_gene: TRBV29-1; d_gene: .; CDR3nt: TGCAGCGGTAAAGGGTTGTACGGAAAACTGTTTTTT; CDR3aa: CSGKGLYGKLFF
j_gene: TRBJ1-5; abundance: .; v_gene: TRBV7-2; d_gene: .; CDR3nt: TGTGCCAGCAGCCCAGCTATAAATCAGCCCCAGCATTTT; CDR3aa: CASSPAINQPQHF
j_gene: TRBJ2-7; abundance: few; v_gene: TRBV6-6; d_gene: .; CDR3nt: TGTGCCAGCAGTGGCCCCTCCTACGAGCAGTACTTC; CDR3aa: CASSGPSYEQYF
j_gene: TRBJ2-7; abundance: .; v_gene: TRBV14; d_gene: .; CDR3nt: TGTGCCAGCAGCCCCGTACCTTACTACGAGCAGTACTTC; CDR3aa: CASSPVPYYEQYF
j_gene: TRBJ2-5; abundance: .; v_gene: TRBV24-1; d_gene: TRBD2; CDR3nt: TGTGCCACCAGTGATTCTCCCCTAGCGGGAGAGGAGACCCAGTACTTC; CDR3aa: CATSDSPLAGEETQYF
j_gene: TRBJ2-7; abundance: .; v_gene: TRBV5-1; d_gene: .; CDR3nt: TGCGCCAGCAGCCCTCCACGTGGCAACGACGAGCAGTACTTC; CDR3aa: CASSPPRGNDEQYF